Listed below are T cell receptor beta chains from one sample, sequenced in a study of neurological immune-mediated disorders. MiXCR was run by TCRdb on the 5' RACE reads, yielding one entry per CDR3 protein. This table holds around 55,000 distinct CDR3 sequences, 4% found once. The specimen sequenced was CD4+ T cells from blood. These receptors came from a woman aged 35 to 49 with multiple sclerosis. The CDR3 runs from the conserved cysteine through the conserved F or W. D genes are given only for firm matches. Rows give clone size only sometimes, using once, few, many, or a class for an expanded clone.

many,-,TRBV15,TRBJ1-2,CATSRAKEEIYGYTF,TGTGCCACCAGCAGAGCCAAGGAAGAGATCTATGGCTACACCTTC
many,-,TRBV7-9,TRBJ2-2,CASSSEPGRFGAGELFF,-
many,-,TRBV2,TRBJ1-6,CASSDLGSASGSPLHF,TGTGCCAGCAGTGATCTTGGGTCAGCCTCAGGGTCACCCCTCCACTTT
many,-,TRBV7-2,TRBJ2-1,CASSLRLHRKVGNEQFF,TGTGCCAGCAGCTTACGGCTACATCGGAAGGTTGGGAATGAGCAGTTCTTC
-,-,TRBV7-2,TRBJ2-3,CASSLQGSISTDTQYF,TGTGCCAGCAGCCTACAGGGTTCGATTAGCACAGATACGCAGTATTTT
many,-,TRBV7-8,TRBJ1-3,CASSSRALVAGNTIYF,TGTGCCAGCAGCTCCCGAGCTTTAGTAGCTGGAAACACCATATATTTT
many,-,TRBV6-2/TRBV6-3,TRBJ1-2,CASSSRVYGYTF,TGTGCCAGCAGTTCCAGGGTCTATGGCTACACCTTC
many,-,TRBV14,TRBJ1-4,CASSQEGAGEKLFF,TGTGCCAGCAGCCAAGAGGGGGCAGGTGAAAAACTGTTTTTT
few,-,TRBV7-2,TRBJ2-5,CASSFPSKETQYF,TGTGCCAGCAGCTTTCCTAGCAAGGAGACCCAGTACTTC
many,-,TRBV5-1,TRBJ2-1,CASSLAWGENEQFF,TGCGCCAGCAGCTTGGCGTGGGGGGAGAATGAGCAGTTCTTC
many,TRBD2,TRBV4-2,TRBJ2-3,CASSLTSASTDTQYF,TGTGCCAGCAGCCTAACTAGCGCAAGTACAGATACGCAGTATTTT
many,-,TRBV29-1,TRBJ1-1,CSVEGLQQGGGEAFF,TGCAGCGTTGAAGGACTCCAACAGGGTGGGGGTGAAGCTTTCTTT
many,-,TRBV5-1,TRBJ1-1,CASSLSPGRNTEAFF,TGCGCCAGCAGCTTGTCCCCAGGGCGGAACACTGAAGCTTTCTTT
many,-,TRBV5-1,TRBJ1-5,CASSWDGSNQPQHF,TGCGCCAGCAGCTGGGACGGTAGCAATCAGCCCCAGCATTTT
many,TRBD2,TRBV7-2,TRBJ2-1,CASSLDGGGSYNEQFF,TGTGCCAGCAGCTTAGATGGCGGGGGGTCCTACAATGAGCAGTTCTTC
many,-,TRBV6-1,TRBJ1-6,CASSEGRRSPLHF,TGTGCCAGCAGTGAAGGCAGGCGGTCACCCCTCCACTTT
once,-,TRBV5-1,TRBJ2-1,CASSTWGPNEQFF,TGCGCCAGCAGCACCTGGGGCCCCAATGAGCAGTTCTTC
many,TRBD2,TRBV2,TRBJ2-3,CASRPTSGGADTQYF,TGTGCCAGCAGACCCACTAGCGGGGGTGCCGATACGCAGTATTTT
many,TRBD2,TRBV7-2,TRBJ2-3,CASSSSGGPSTDTQYF,TGTGCCAGCAGCTCCTCGGGGGGGCCGAGCACAGATACGCAGTATTTT
many,TRBD2,TRBV3-1,TRBJ2-3,CASSQDPRTSGGAADTQYF,TGTGCCAGCAGCCAAGATCCAAGGACTAGCGGGGGGGCTGCAGATACGCAGTATTTT
many,-,TRBV10-3,TRBJ2-5,CAISESGNQETQYF,TGTGCCATCAGTGAGTCGGGTAATCAAGAGACCCAGTACTTC
many,-,TRBV5-5,TRBJ2-2,CASSGLAGELFF,TGTGCCAGCAGCGGATTGGCCGGGGAGCTGTTTTTT
many,-,TRBV28,TRBJ2-3,CASSSGGASQYF,TGTGCCAGCAGTTCTGGTGGGGCTTCGCAGTATTTT
-,-,TRBV18,TRBJ1-1,CASSPRENTEAFF,TGTGCCAGCTCACCAAGGGAGAACACTGAAGCTTTCTTT
many,-,TRBV5-4,TRBJ1-1,CASSSGRTEAFF,TGTGCCAGCAGCTCCGGACGCACTGAAGCTTTCTTT
many,TRBD2,TRBV9,TRBJ2-7,CASSVGTSVGYEQYF,TGTGCCAGCAGCGTAGGGACTAGCGTAGGCTACGAGCAGTACTTC
many,-,TRBV9,TRBJ2-1,CASSSQGRGANEQFF,TGTGCCAGCAGCTCACAAGGGAGGGGGGCCAATGAGCAGTTCTTC
many,TRBD1,TRBV5-5,TRBJ1-1,CASSLGTGATMNTEAFF,TGTGCCAGCAGCTTGGGGACAGGGGCCACCATGAACACTGAAGCTTTCTTT
many,-,TRBV7-2,TRBJ2-3,CASSRDEFRADTQYF,TGTGCCAGCAGCCGAGACGAGTTTCGGGCAGATACGCAGTATTTT
many,-,TRBV4-1,TRBJ1-6,CASSPGPPRRANSPLHF,TGCGCCAGCAGCCCGGGCCCCCCTAGGAGGGCGAATTCACCCCTCCACTTT
many,TRBD1,TRBV4-1,TRBJ1-4,CASSQEGTGNEKLFF,TGCGCCAGCAGCCAGGAAGGGACAGGGAATGAAAAACTGTTTTTT
many,-,TRBV14,TRBJ2-1,CASSQDLGRIYNEQFF,TGTGCCAGCAGCCAAGATCTCGGTCGGATCTACAATGAGCAGTTCTTC
many,TRBD2,TRBV6-5,TRBJ2-3,CASNLGGSTDTQYF,TGTGCCAGCAACCTCGGGGGGAGCACAGATACGCAGTATTTT
many,-,TRBV14,TRBJ1-4,CASSQVGRTTNEKLFF,TGTGCCAGCAGCCAAGTAGGGAGAACAACTAATGAAAAACTGTTTTTT
many,TRBD2,TRBV4-1,TRBJ2-7,CASSQAGGRAYEQYF,TGCGCCAGCAGCCAAGCGGGGGGGAGGGCCTACGAGCAGTACTTC
many,TRBD1,TRBV6-2/TRBV6-3,TRBJ1-1,CASSQGGEAFF,TGTGCCAGCTCCCAGGGGGGTGAAGCTTTCTTT
many,TRBD1,TRBV12-3/TRBV12-4,TRBJ2-7,CASSPIDRDEQYF,TGTGCCAGCAGTCCCATAGACAGGGACGAGCAGTACTTC
-,-,TRBV5-1,TRBJ2-7,CASKGLPQAGYEQYF,TGCGCCAGCAAGGGACTCCCGCAAGCAGGCTACGAGCAGTACTTC
-,-,TRBV19,TRBJ2-7,CASKRGQGYEQYF,TGTGCCAGTAAGCGAGGCCAGGGGTACGAGCAGTACTTC
many,TRBD2,TRBV5-1,TRBJ2-7,CASSSLAGVSYEQYF,TGCGCCAGCAGCTCCCTAGCGGGGGTTTCCTACGAGCAGTACTTC
many,-,TRBV7-9,TRBJ2-7,CASSLGRKAQWYEQYF,TGTGCCAGCAGCTTAGGACGAAAGGCTCAGTGGTACGAGCAGTACTTC
many,TRBD1,TRBV4-1,TRBJ1-2,CASSRGRGTGNRRDYGYTF,TGCGCCAGCAGCCGCGGGAGGGGGACAGGGAACAGAAGGGACTATGGCTACACCTTC
many,-,TRBV27,TRBJ1-2,CASTLRPGLNYGYTF,TGTGCCAGCACCCTACGGCCAGGTCTTAACTATGGCTACACCTTC
many,TRBD1,TRBV5-5,TRBJ1-6,CASSPTTGYNSPLHF,TGTGCCAGCAGCCCAACGACAGGGTATAATTCACCCCTCCACTTT
many,-,TRBV6-6,TRBJ1-1,CASQGKKNTEAFF,TGTGCCAGCCAGGGGAAGAAAAACACTGAAGCTTTCTTT
many,TRBD2,TRBV5-1,TRBJ2-1,CASSPRSSSGGNYNEQFF,TGCGCCAGCAGCCCGAGGTCGTCTAGCGGGGGGAATTACAATGAGCAGTTCTTC
many,-,TRBV5-1,TRBJ1-1,CASSLDGGRFGAEAFF,TGCGCCAGCAGCTTGGATGGGGGCAGGTTCGGGGCTGAAGCTTTCTTT
many,-,TRBV20-1,TRBJ2-7,CSAREWAQRDEQYF,TGCAGTGCTAGAGAATGGGCTCAAAGGGACGAGCAGTACTTC